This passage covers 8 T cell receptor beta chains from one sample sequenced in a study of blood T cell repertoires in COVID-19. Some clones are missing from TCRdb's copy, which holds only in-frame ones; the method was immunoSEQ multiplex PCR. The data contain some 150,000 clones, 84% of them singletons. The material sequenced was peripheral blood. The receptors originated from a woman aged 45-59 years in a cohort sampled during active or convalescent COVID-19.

CDR3 in amino acids: CASSLGREDTIYF. For the CDR3, the DNA is TGTGCCAGCAGTTTGGGCAGGGAAGACACCATATATTTT. The V gene is TRBV6-6, the J gene TRBJ1-3; TRBD1 might be the D (5 bases). The V gene lost 4 bases and the J gene lost 8 bases, with 12 bases spanning the gap. Germline CDR1 is MNHNY and CDR2 is SVGAGI (reference sequence). The CDR3 loop spans 13 amino acids.

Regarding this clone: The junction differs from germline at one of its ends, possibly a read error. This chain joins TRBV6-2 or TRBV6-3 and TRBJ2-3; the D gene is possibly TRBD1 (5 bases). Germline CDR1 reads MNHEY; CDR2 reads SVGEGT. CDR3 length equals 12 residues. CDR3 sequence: CASSSPLGPMDF. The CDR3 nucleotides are TGTGCCAGCAGTTCCCCGTTGGGGCCCATGGATTTT.

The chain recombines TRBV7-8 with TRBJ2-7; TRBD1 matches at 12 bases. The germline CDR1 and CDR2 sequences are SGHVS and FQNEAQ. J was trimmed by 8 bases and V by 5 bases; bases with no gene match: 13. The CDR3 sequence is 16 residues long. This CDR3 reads CASSQRAGQGAGQQYF. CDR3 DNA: TGTGCCAGCAGCCAAAGGGCGGGACAGGGGGCAGGGCAGCAGTACTTC.

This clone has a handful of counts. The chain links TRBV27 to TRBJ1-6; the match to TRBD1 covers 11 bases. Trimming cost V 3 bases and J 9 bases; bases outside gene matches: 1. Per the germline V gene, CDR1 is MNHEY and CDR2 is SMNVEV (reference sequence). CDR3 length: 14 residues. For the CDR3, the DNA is TGTGCCAGCAGTTTTGGGACAGGGGGTTCACCCCTCCACTTT. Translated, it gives CASSFGTGGSPLHF.

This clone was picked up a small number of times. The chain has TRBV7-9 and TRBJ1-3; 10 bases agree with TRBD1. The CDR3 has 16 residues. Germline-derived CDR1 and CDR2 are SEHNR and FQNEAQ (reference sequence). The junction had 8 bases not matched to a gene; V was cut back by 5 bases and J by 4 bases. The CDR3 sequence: CASSARQGASGNTIYF. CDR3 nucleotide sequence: TGTGCCAGCAGCGCTCGACAGGGGGCATCCGGAAACACCATATATTTT. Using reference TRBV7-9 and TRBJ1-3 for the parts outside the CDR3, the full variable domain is DTGVSQNPRHKITKRGQNVTFRCDPISEHNRLYWYRQTLGQGPEFLTYFQNEAQLEKSRLLSDRFSAERPKGSFSTLEIQRTEQGDSAMYLCASSARQGASGNTIYFGEGSWLTVV.

The CDR3 sequence: CASNPIRATEAFF. DNA of the CDR3: TGTGCCAGCAACCCCATCAGGGCAACTGAAGCTTTCTTT. This chain uses TRBV19 with TRBJ1-1; possibly TRBD1 for D (5 bases). The CDR3 totals 13 residues. Trimming pared 9 bases from V and 5 bases from J, leaving 16 bases between. CDR1 is LNHDA, CDR2 SQIVND, per germline (reference sequence).

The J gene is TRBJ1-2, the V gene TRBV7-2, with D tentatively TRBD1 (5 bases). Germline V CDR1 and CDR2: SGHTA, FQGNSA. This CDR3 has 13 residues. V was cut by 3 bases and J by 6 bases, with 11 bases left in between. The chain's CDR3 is CASSLAGRDGYTF. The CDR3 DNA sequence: TGTGCCAGCAGCTTGGCAGGGAGGGATGGCTACACCTTC.

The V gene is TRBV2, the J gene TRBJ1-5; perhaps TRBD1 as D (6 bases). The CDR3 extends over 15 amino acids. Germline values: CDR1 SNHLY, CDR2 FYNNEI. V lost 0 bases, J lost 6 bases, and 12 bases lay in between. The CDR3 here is CASSEALGGSQPQHF. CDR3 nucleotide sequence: TGTGCCAGCAGTGAAGCGCTTGGGGGCAGTCAGCCCCAGCATTTT.